This T cell receptor beta chain was sequenced in a study of T cell responses to AZD1222 COVID-19 vaccine (dated by TCRdb to the early 2020s). With regard to the full study: A total of 233 trial participants underwent TCR sequencing, of whom 200 to 220 received two doses of AZD1222 and roughly 25 received two doses of the MenACWY control vaccine. Trial participants were enrolled into age subgroups of 18-55, 56-69 and 70-plus years, which contained about 150, 27 and 61 TCR-sequenced participants, respectively. Study-level results and caveats: Only a handful of AZD1222 recipients were SARS-CoV-2 seropositive at baseline, limiting conclusions about previously exposed vaccinees. Nearly half of unique spike-specific TCRs reportedly recognized epitopes outside regions mutated in the B.1.351 and B.1.1.7 variants. Participants were mostly white British and included more females than males, and it was suggested by the authors that clonal diversity may have been underestimated. No day 14 peak-response samples were available, so repertoires were characterized only after the peak T cell response. The 56-69-year group was small, and its depth increase did not reach significance, likely because of low power. The vaccine-associated CD4 TCRs covered the entire spike protein, and the dominant responses fell in regions 160-218 and 743-854. A significant rise in spike-specific TCR breadth and depth was observed after two AZD1222 doses relative to day 0 and relative to MenACWY recipients.

The label giving this sample's time point can be read as: baseline before first vaccination. The treatment or condition tag for this specimen amounts to: meningococcal conjugate vaccine given as trial control. Samples from vaccinated people were obtained from the UK trials COV001 and COV002, which included a single-blind randomized controlled phase 2/3 trial of AZD1222 (ChAdOx1 nCoV-19) in healthy adults. Trial participant PBMC samples were collected at day 0 and day 28 after the second dose for TCRbeta chain sequencing. Concerning this clone itself: No cognate antigen has been identified for it. Base qualities are missing; no much larger clone stands one base away.

The CDR3 regions of human TCRbeta chains were analyzed by immunosequencing. From the authors' description of their analysis: Repertoire TCRs were checked for matches against a reference library of SARS-CoV-2-specific TCRs that had been generated using the MIRA antigen-specificity platform. Breadth was defined as the fraction of unique TCRs that were SARS-CoV-2-associated, and depth was defined as the fraction of total T cells that were SARS-CoV-2-associated. Each spike-specific TCR was assigned to its reactive spike region and to a CD4 or CD8 class using the MIRA data. Log10-transformed breadth and depth values were compared by one-way ANOVA with Sidak's multiple comparisons tests. As stored in TCRdb, this immuneACCESS dataset retains in-frame rearrangements with V and J assigned. A fraction of the clones does not appear; measured against another copy, unresolved V genes explain less than half of the discrepancy, and the remainder lacks a known reason. For V, J and clone size, that table is used; D and trimming come from the DNA. The sample table records 150,000 or so clones; 70% to 90% of these occur just once. The ten top clones hold about 5.5% of the sample.

The CDR3 starts with the cysteine, ends with the phenylalanine, and has 14 residues. Only the CDR3 portion is preserved as DNA: 42 bases, with reading frame beginning at the first base. The germline V gene provides CDR1 SGDLS and CDR2 YYNGEE. V and J are truncated by 3 bases and 5 bases respectively, leaving an intervening sequence of 14 bases. The clonotype comes from an adult in good health. Specimen: peripheral blood, collected on day 0 of MenACWY control vaccination. The chain is encoded by TRBV9 joined to TRBJ1-1; the D gene is unclear. Read as DNA, the sequence is TGTGCCAGCAGCGCCGGATTAAGGGTGACTGAAGCTTTCTTT. This is translated as CASSAGLRVTEAFF.